This T cell receptor beta chain was sequenced during a study of blood T cell repertoires in COVID-19. Study overall: Sites across the United States, Italy and Spain contributed samples from acute and convalescent COVID-19. The analysed material was cDNA or gDNA that came from T cells, B-cell-depleted T cells, or PBMCs.

The table lists this clone with a count of one. Produced via immunoSEQ multiplex PCR; TCRdb's table is partial and in-frame only. This sample has 95,000 or so clones, with approximately 80% found just once. The CDR3 loop spans 16 amino acids. With 2 bases clipped from V and 4 bases from J, the junction kept 7 bases outside the gene matches. Germline V gene data show CDR1 as MGHRA and CDR2 as YSYEKL. Material: peripheral blood. The rearrangement links TRBV4-1 to TRBJ2-1; TRBD2 aligns across 8 bases. The TCR originated in a human donor in a cohort sampled during active COVID-19. This CDR3 is CASSQPESSGYNEQFF. The CDR3 DNA reads as TGCGCCAGCAGCCAACCGGAGTCTAGCGGGTACAATGAGCAGTTCTTC.